The next 14 T cell receptor beta chains were all read from a single sample in a study of regulatory T cells in long-lasting Graves disease. As for time point: newly diagnosed GD, antithyroid drugs for less than 3 months. Extracted PBMC RNA gave rise to the TCR library. CDR3-region Arm-PCR and iRepertoire HTBI primers produced the TCR beta libraries. MiXCR was run by TCRdb on the multiplex PCR reads, yielding one entry per CDR3 protein. In the table there are approximately 460,000 distinct CDR3 sequences, over 15% of which are singletons. The sample was also linked to a second study, of T cells in Graves' hyperthyroidism and ophthalmopathy.

This material consisted of peripheral blood mononuclear cells (PBMCs), taken at new diagnosis, from a patient treated with antithyroid drugs. These receptors were obtained from a young woman with Graves disease.

This chain connects TRBV4-3 to TRBJ2-2, with D unresolved. Germline values: CDR1 LGHNA, CDR2 YSLEER. V was pared by 0 bases and J by 1 base, with 9 bases between. This CDR3 has 16 amino acids. The DNA for the CDR3 is TGCGCCAGCAGCCAAGACGCACAACAGAACACCGGGGAGCTGTTTTTT. Encoded protein: CASSQDAQQNTGELFF.

A note on this clonotype: A much larger clone differs from this one at a single base, so this may be a read error. The chain combines TRBV28 with TRBJ2-7; TRBD2 is a possible D gene (6 bases). V was pared by 1 base and J by 4 bases, with 17 bases between. This CDR3 spans 16 amino acids. Germline-derived CDR1 and CDR2 are MDHEN and SYDVKM. The CDR3 sequence is CASSLFPGDQSYEQYF. The CDR3 region has the DNA TGTGCCAGCAGTTTATTCCCGGGAGATCAGTCTTACGAGCAGTACTTC.

This clonotype was seen at least ten times. J is TRBJ2-1 and V is TRBV28; TRBD2 matches 10 bases. V shed 5 bases, J shed 5 bases, and the junction held 6 bases outside the gene matches. The CDR3 has 15 amino acids. Germline V gene sequence: CDR1 MDHEN, CDR2 SYDVKM. Here the CDR3 reads CASSELAGGHNEQFF. The CDR3, as DNA: TGTGCCAGCAGTGAGTTAGCGGGAGGCCACAATGAGCAGTTCTTC.

This clonotype was recorded many times. V and J are TRBV2 and TRBJ2-1; TRBD2 agrees at 10 bases. Germline values: CDR1 SNHLY, CDR2 FYNNEI. Trimming cost V 6 bases and J 9 bases; bases outside gene matches: 8. The CDR3 totals 14 residues. The CDR3 region is CASSPSGSRSEQFF. The CDR3, as DNA: TGTGCCAGCAGCCCTAGCGGGAGCCGCAGTGAGCAGTTCTTC.

The chain employs TRBV9 and TRBJ2-1; TRBD2 agrees at 9 bases. The germline gives CDR1 SGDLS, CDR2 YYNGEE. CDR3 length equals 17 residues. J was trimmed by 1 base and V by 3 bases; bases with no gene match: 8. CDR3 nucleotides: TGTGCCAGCAGCGAAAGCGGCGGGAGGGGTTCCTACAATGAGCAGTTCTTC. This codes for CASSESGGRGSYNEQFF.

This clonotype was detected many times. V gene TRBV29-1 combines with J gene TRBJ2-1; 11 bases agree with TRBD2. The CDR3 has 14 residues. The V gene end was trimmed by 7 bases and the J gene end by 4 bases; junction bases not matched to a gene: 6. CDR1 is SQVTM, CDR2 ANQGSEA, per germline. CDR3 nucleotide sequence: TGCAGCGCCTTCGGGACTAGCGGTTACAATGAGCAGTTCTTC. Its translation is CSAFGTSGYNEQFF.

This clonotype showed up many times. The gene calls are TRBV7-2 and TRBJ1-5, with D possibly TRBD1 on 5 matching bases. V was trimmed by 4 bases and J by 2 bases, leaving 15 bases between them. The CDR3 loop spans 16 amino acids. CDR1 and CDR2 from the germline V gene are SGHTA and FQGNSA. CDR3 bases: TGTGCCAGCAGCTCCTCGTTCGGAGGGGGCAATCAGCCCCAGCATTTT. This translates into CASSSSFGGGNQPQHF.

This clonotype was picked up many times. The gene calls are TRBV6-1 and TRBJ2-1; D not resolved. Trimming took 5 bases from V and 5 from J, leaving 7 bases between them. The CDR3 consists of 12 residues. Germline CDR1 MNHNS, CDR2 SASEGT. The CDR3, as DNA: TGTGCCAGCAGTCCGACCAACAATGAGCAGTTCTTC. Amino acid sequence: CASSPTNNEQFF.

This clonotype has ten or more counts. In nucleotides, the CDR3 is TGTGCCAGCAGTGTATCGGGTAGCACTGAAGCTTTCTTT. It yields the protein CASSVSGSTEAFF. The chain joins TRBV2 to TRBJ1-1; D unresolved. Germline CDR1 SNHLY, CDR2 FYNNEI. V shed 4 bases and J shed 4 bases, with 10 bases lying between them. The CDR3 sequence is 13 residues long.

This rearrangement joins TRBV5-4 to TRBJ2-2, with 11 bases lining up with TRBD2. Germline V gene data show CDR1 as SGHNT and CDR2 as YYREEE (reference sequence). The CDR3 length is 17 residues. The V segment lost 5 bases and the J segment 1 base; nucleotides outside the gene matches: 7. The DNA of the CDR3 is TGTGCCAGCAGTTTCCGACTAGCGGGACTGAACACCGGGGAGCTGTTTTTT. It codes for CASSFRLAGLNTGELFF.

Notes on this clonotype: This sequence is one base from a far larger clone and is likely a read error. The gene calls are TRBV10-3 and TRBJ2-1; 7 nucleotides agree with TRBD2. J was trimmed by 7 bases and V by 10 bases; bases with no gene match: 16. Germline V gives CDR1 ENHRY, CDR2 SYGVKD. The CDR3 length is 15 residues. CDR3 DNA: TGTGCCAGCAGCGTGGATAATAACGGGAGGAATGAGCAGTTCTTC. Translated: CASSVDNNGRNEQFF.

This clonotype was observed a handful of times. This chain joins TRBV28 and TRBJ2-3; 7 bases fit TRBD2. Germline assignment: CDR1 MDHEN and CDR2 SYDVKM. J gave up 4 bases and V 7 bases, and 11 bases lay outside the gene matches. The CDR3 extends over 15 amino acids. The CDR3 DNA is TGTGCCAGCACGCTGGGGGGGAGCAGGGCAGATACGCAGTATTTT. It specifies CASTLGGSRADTQYF.

This clonotype was detected ten times or more. This chain uses TRBV20-1 with TRBJ1-1; 8 bases agree with TRBD1. Germline assignment: CDR1 DFQATT and CDR2 SNEGSKA (reference sequence). V lost 4 bases, J lost 11 bases, and 6 bases stayed unmatched. This CDR3 is 11 amino acids long. CDR3 protein: CSATPGGAAFF. CDR3 in DNA: TGCAGTGCTACACCAGGGGGCGCCGCTTTCTTT.

A few counts support this clonotype. The chain recombines TRBV9 with TRBJ2-3; D unclear. CDR1 and CDR2 from the germline V gene are SGDLS and YYNGEE. Trimming cost V 4 bases and J 0 bases, with 9 bases left between them. This CDR3 comprises 14 residues. The CDR3 region has the DNA TGTGCCAGCAGCATACGCCCTAGCACAGATACGCAGTATTTT. It specifies CASSIRPSTDTQYF.